The present TCR beta chain was sequenced within a study of blood T cell repertoires in COVID-19. Sequencing was performed with immunoSEQ multiplex PCR; in TCRdb, only in-frame clones are kept and a portion is missing. The table includes some 140,000 clones, approximately 84% detected once. Losses at the gene ends were 7 bases for V and 7 bases for J; bases not matched to a gene: 10. The CDR3 totals 14 residues. Germline-derived CDR1 and CDR2 are SQVTM and ANQGSEA. The rearrangement links TRBV29-1 to TRBJ1-2, with 12 bases aligning to TRBD1. Sequencing was done on a sample of peripheral blood. This sequence originates from a man aged 55 to 69 with acute or convalescent COVID-19. CDR3 coding DNA: TGCAGCGCTCTTGCCGGGACAGGGGGCCTTGGCTACACCTTC. Its translation is CSALAGTGGLGYTF.